These 14 T cell receptor beta chains came from one sample sequenced in a study of cytomegalovirus exposure and HLA in healthy donors. 13 Jbeta primers and 60 Vbeta primers were used for the PCR. Generated by immunoSEQ multiplex PCR, the TCRdb table keeps only in-frame clones and is missing some. This sample has about 130,000 clones, with less than 80% found just once. Specimen: PBMCs. The receptors stem from a man aged 35-49 years in good health and CMV-seropositive.

The gene calls are TRBV5-4 and TRBJ2-7; 7 bases are shared with TRBD1. Germline-derived CDR1 and CDR2 are SGHNT and YYREEE (reference sequence). V gave up 4 bases and J gave up 4 bases; unmatched junction bases: 2. The CDR3 is 12 residues long. The CDR3 bases are TGTGCCAGCAGCGTGGACAGGTACGAGCAGTACTTC. Translating gives CASSVDRYEQYF.

CDR3: CASSPRQGSTGELFF. As DNA, the CDR3 is TGTGCCAGCAGCCCCCGACAGGGAAGTACCGGGGAGCTGTTTTTT. The chain couples TRBV5-4 to TRBJ2-2; 7 bases are a match to TRBD1. Trimming cost V 4 bases and J 5 bases; bases outside gene matches: 8. This CDR3 comprises 15 residues. Germline CDR1 and CDR2: SGHNT and YYREEE (reference sequence).

V gene TRBV7-2 combines with J gene TRBJ1-4; TRBD1 aligns across 9 bases. Germline V gene data show CDR1 as SGHTA and CDR2 as FQGNSA. This CDR3 is built from 16 residues. With V trimmed by 4 bases and J by 6 bases, 9 bases remained unmatched. In DNA, the CDR3 is TGTGCCAGCAGCTCGGGCGACAGGGGGGCCTATGAAAAACTGTTTTTT. Its protein product is CASSSGDRGAYEKLFF.

This clone was seen only once. This rearrangement joins TRBV5-1 to TRBJ1-1; 7 bases map to TRBD1. The CDR3 length is 14 residues. Losses at the gene ends were 1 base for V and 3 bases for J; bases not matched to a gene: 3. The germline V gene encodes CDR1 SGHRS and CDR2 YFSETQ. The CDR3: CASSLSGGYTEAFF. CDR3 DNA sequence: TGCGCCAGCAGCTTGTCAGGGGGGTACACTGAAGCTTTCTTT.

This sequence joins TRBV5-6 and TRBJ2-5; perhaps TRBD1 as D (6 bases). Germline CDR1 SGHDT, CDR2 YYEEEE. V was clipped by 4 bases and J by 2 bases, with 18 bases between them. The CDR3 has 16 amino acids. CDR3 bases: TGTGCCAGCAGCGAAATCACCCCGGGACAACAAGAGACCCAGTACTTC. This encodes CASSEITPGQQETQYF.

This rearrangement joins TRBV5-1 to TRBJ2-1; 7 nucleotides match TRBD1. The CDR3 runs 14 residues. Trimming at V came to 4 bases and at J to 8 bases, leaving 9 bases not matched to a gene. The germline V gene encodes CDR1 SGHRS and CDR2 YFSETQ. The DNA for the CDR3 is TGCGCCAGCAGCGAACAGGGGTTCTTCGATGAGCAGTTCTTC. Its translation: CASSEQGFFDEQFF.

This clone was found once. J is TRBJ2-1 and V is TRBV28; 9 bases fit TRBD2. CDR1 and CDR2 (germline): MDHEN, SYDVKM. This CDR3 is built from 14 residues. J lost 7 bases, V lost 6 bases, and 7 bases had no gene match. The CDR3: CASRVAGAPNEQFF. In DNA, the CDR3 is TGTGCCAGCAGGGTAGCGGGAGCTCCGAATGAGCAGTTCTTC.

This clone was seen just once. This chain joins TRBV27 and TRBJ1-3; maybe TRBD1 (5 bases). V was clipped by 5 bases and J by 0 bases, with 11 bases between them. The CDR3 spans 15 residues. CDR1 MNHEY and CDR2 SMNVEV come from the germline V gene (reference sequence). The CDR3 region is CASSLTGYSGNTIYF. DNA of the CDR3: TGTGCCAGCAGTCTTACAGGCTACTCTGGAAACACCATATATTTT.

The rearrangement uses TRBV5-6 and TRBJ1-1, with D uncertain. Germline lookup yields CDR1 SGHDT and CDR2 YYEEEE. V was clipped by 1 base and J by 3 bases, with 10 bases between them. This CDR3 is 14 amino acids long. DNA of the CDR3: TGTGCCAGCAGCTTGACCAGGCGGGACACTGAAGCTTTCTTT. Translating gives CASSLTRRDTEAFF.

V is TRBV9 and J is TRBJ2-2; weak D call: TRBD2 (5 bases). Germline V gives CDR1 SGDLS, CDR2 YYNGEE. The CDR3 is 14 residues long. V was shortened by 5 bases and J by 1 base, with 9 bases between the two germline ends. Here the CDR3 reads CASRGSVNTGELFF. CDR3 DNA sequence: TGTGCCAGCAGGGGTAGCGTGAACACCGGGGAGCTGTTTTTT.

The chain is built from TRBV7-3 and TRBJ2-2; the match to TRBD2 covers 14 bases. V was pared by 6 bases and J by 5 bases, with 8 bases of the junction left unmatched. CDR1 and CDR2 from the germline V gene are SGHTA and FQGTGA. There are 17 residues in the CDR3. In DNA, the CDR3 is TGTGCCAGCAGGCGTCCGGGACTAGCGGGAGAAACCGGGGAGCTGTTTTTT. Residues: CASRRPGLAGETGELFF.

The chain uses TRBV2 and TRBJ2-6; D remains ambiguous. Trimming removed 7 bases from V and 0 bases from J, with 10 bases in between. CDR1 is SNHLY and CDR2 is FYNNEI in the germline V gene. The CDR3 runs 15 residues. The CDR3 loop is CASTPWSSGANVLTF. CDR3 sequence (DNA): TGTGCCAGCACTCCGTGGAGCTCTGGGGCCAACGTCCTGACTTTC. The entire variable domain, with the rest obtained from reference TRBV2 and TRBJ2-6, is as follows: EPEVTQTPSHQVTQMGQEVILRCVPISNHLYFYWYRQILGQKVEFLVSFYNNEISEKSEIFDDQFSVERPDGSNFTLKIRSTKLEDSAMYFCASTPWSSGANVLTFGAGSRLTVL.

This chain joins TRBV28 and TRBJ2-5; 12 bases are shared with TRBD2. Germline loops: CDR1 MDHEN, CDR2 SYDVKM. Trimming removed 6 bases from V and 7 bases from J; junction bases left unmatched: 6. This CDR3 has 14 residues. The CDR3 reads CASSSSSGRGTQYF. The CDR3 region has the DNA TGTGCCAGCAGCTCCTCTAGCGGGAGGGGGACCCAGTACTTC. Supplemented by reference TRBV28 and TRBJ2-5, the full variable domain reads DVKVTQSSRYLVKRTGEKVFLECVQDMDHENMFWYRQDPGLGLRLIYFSYDVKMKEKGDIPEGYSVSREKKERFSLILESASTNQTSMYLCASSSSSGRGTQYFGPGTRLLVL.

This chain uses TRBV28 with TRBJ1-5, with a weak D call TRBD1 (5 bases). The CDR3 covers 14 residues. Between the trimmed V and J ends, which lost 1 base and 4 bases, there was a span of 8 bases. Germline loops: CDR1 MDHEN, CDR2 SYDVKM. The CDR3 nucleotides read TGTGCCAGCAGTTTATTGTCAGGGAATCAGCCCCAGCATTTT. This codes for CASSLLSGNQPQHF.